The 10 T cell receptor beta chains below come from one sample, sequenced in a study of shared clonotypes between healthy human individuals. Produced via immunoSEQ multiplex PCR; TCRdb's table is partial and in-frame only. The table records under 600,000 clones, roughly 97% of them present only once. Sequencing was carried out using naive CD4+ T cells sorted from blood. Indicated subset: CD45RA+ positively selected. All receptors derive from a woman aged 25 to 39 in good health.

The chain joins TRBV9 to TRBJ2-3; 7 positions match TRBD2. Germline V CDR1 and CDR2: SGDLS, YYNGEE. The CDR3 spans 16 residues. The junction had 7 bases not matched to a gene; V was cut back by 0 bases and J by 3 bases. As DNA, the CDR3 is TGTGCCAGCAGCGTAGCCCTAGCGGAGATTACAGATACGCAGTATTTT. Its protein product is CASSVALAEITDTQYF.

The chain carries TRBV5-1 and TRBJ2-5; 16 bases are shared with TRBD2. Germline V gene data show CDR1 as SGHRS and CDR2 as YFSETQ. The CDR3 extends over 14 amino acids. V shed 3 bases and J 11 bases; nucleotides not matched to a gene: 4. The CDR3 region has the DNA TGCGCCAGCAGCTCGGGGACTAGCGGGAGGGAGCAGTACTTC. Its translation is CASSSGTSGREQYF.

This clone was recorded once. The chain employs TRBV10-3 and TRBJ2-7; TRBD1 agrees at 8 bases. Unmatched junction bases numbered 9, after V lost 0 bases and J lost 5 bases. This CDR3 is built from 16 residues. In germline, CDR1 is ENHRY, CDR2 SYGVKD. CDR3 coding DNA: TGTGCCATCAGTGAGTCGTATGGACAGGGTTCGGACGAGCAGTACTTC. Residues: CAISESYGQGSDEQYF.

The CDR3 protein is CASSVGTGVGNQPQHF. The CDR3 nucleotides read TGTGCCAGCAGTGTTGGGACAGGGGTCGGCAATCAGCCCCAGCATTTT. This sequence joins TRBV2 and TRBJ1-5; 10 positions agree with TRBD1. The CDR3 totals 16 residues. Germline V CDR1 and CDR2: SNHLY, FYNNEI. The ends lost 4 bases at V and 2 bases at J; junction bases unmatched: 5.

V and J are TRBV5-1 and TRBJ1-4, with a tentative D call TRBD1 (5 bases). CDR3 length equals 14 residues. CDR1 is SGHRS and CDR2 is YFSETQ in the germline V gene. V lost 0 bases to trimming and J lost 8 bases, with 11 bases between them. CDR3 loop: CASSLVEGREKLFF. The CDR3 nucleotides read TGCGCCAGCAGCTTGGTGGAGGGGCGGGAAAAACTGTTTTTT. The complete variable domain, with remaining parts taken from reference TRBV5-1 and TRBJ1-4, reads KAGVTQTPRYLIKTRGQQVTLSCSPISGHRSVSWYQQTPGQGLQFLFEYFSETQRNKGNFPGRFSGRQFSNSRSEMNVSTLELGDSALYLCASSLVEGREKLFFGSGTQLSVL.

The V call is TRBV29-1, the J call TRBJ2-1; 11 bases match TRBD2. Germline V CDR1 and CDR2: SQVTM, ANQGSEA. The junction had 10 bases not matched to a gene; V was cut back by 6 bases and J by 0 bases. The CDR3 has 17 residues. The CDR3 DNA reads TGCAGCGTCGCCGGGACTAGCGGCCAGAGCTCCTACAATGAGCAGTTCTTC. It specifies CSVAGTSGQSSYNEQFF.

This sequence joins TRBV6-5 and TRBJ2-1; D ambiguous. CDR1 is MNHEY and CDR2 is SVGAGI in the germline V gene. Trimming took 2 bases from V and 0 from J, leaving 11 bases between them. This CDR3 contains 16 residues. In DNA, the CDR3 is TGTGCCAGCAGTTACGGGGTAAACCCCTCCTACAATGAGCAGTTCTTC. As protein: CASSYGVNPSYNEQFF.

The V call is TRBV28, the J call TRBJ1-2; D remains ambiguous. Germline V CDR1 and CDR2: MDHEN, SYDVKM. This CDR3 has 11 residues. Trimming pared 7 bases from V and 3 bases from J, leaving 6 bases between. CDR3 region: CASTGHYGYTF. In DNA, the CDR3 is TGTGCCAGCACCGGCCACTATGGCTACACCTTC.

The chain combines TRBV11-1 with TRBJ2-6; D ambiguous. The CDR3 is 15 amino acids. Germline V gene lookup returns CDR1 SGHAT and CDR2 FQDESV (reference sequence). Trimming took 3 bases from V and 2 from J, leaving 8 bases between them. CDR3 region: CASSLRLTGANVLTF. The CDR3 DNA follows: TGTGCCAGCAGCTTGAGGCTGACTGGGGCCAACGTCCTGACTTTC.

V and J are TRBV5-1 and TRBJ2-1, with TRBD2 matching 11 bases. Germline trimming cut 1 base from V and 3 bases from J; bases unmatched to any gene: 15. Germline V gene lookup returns CDR1 SGHRS and CDR2 YFSETQ. CDR3 length equals 20 residues. CDR3 protein: CASSLPSSGRRVVSYNEQFF. The DNA of the CDR3 is TGCGCCAGCAGCTTGCCGTCTAGCGGGAGGAGAGTCGTAAGCTACAATGAGCAGTTCTTC.